The T cell receptor (beta chain) under discussion was sequenced for a study of Ad26.COV2.S vaccination and SARS-CoV-2 variants (dated by TCRdb to the early 2020s). As for the study more broadly: Vaccine-arm donors came from COV1001, a multicentre, randomized, double-blind, placebo-controlled phase I-IIa trial of Ad26.COV2.S in healthy adults. A total of around 32 samples were included in the TCR-sequenced set, comprising about 20 Ad26.COV2.S vaccine recipients, 5 placebo recipients and 8 SARS-CoV-2 convalescent individuals. Throughout the experiments and outcome assessment, investigators stayed blinded to trial group allocation. Sequencing of the TCRbeta repertoire served to evaluate the specificity and breadth of SARS-CoV-2-reactive T cell receptors following Ad26.COV2.S vaccination. Trial participants were randomized into five groups of five, in which low-dose or high-dose Ad26.COV2.S was given once or twice, or placebo was given on both occasions. Ad26.COV2.S was administered intramuscularly at 5 x 10^10 or 1 x 10^11 viral particles, either as a single shot or as two shots given 56 days apart.

The immunoSEQ Assay was the method used to sequence TCRbeta CDR3 regions. After extraction, genomic DNA underwent amplification by bias-controlled multiplex PCR, followed by high-throughput sequencing. On the authors' methods: To quantify the absolute abundance of each unique TCRbeta CDR3 region, sequences were collapsed and filtered. T cell fraction was estimated by normalizing TCRbeta template counts to usable DNA, with usable DNA measured through amplification of reference genes found in all nucleated cells. Repertoire TCRs were annotated as SARS-CoV-2-specific when V gene, CDR3 amino acid sequence and J gene were exactly matched to a known reactive TCR set. The reference SARS-CoV-2 TCR set was derived from MIRA and filtered for enrichment in COVID-19-positive ImmuneCODE repertoires, a step that removed public or cross-reactive TCRs. Using the MIRA antigens, annotated TCRs were further analysed by specific ORF or by position within an ORF. Breadth was defined as annotated unique rearrangements over total unique productive rearrangements; depth was the summed frequency of those rearrangements. Group comparisons of TCR breadth used two-sided Wilcoxon rank-sum tests. This immuneACCESS table, as held by TCRdb, lists in-frame sequences with V and J called but not all clones. Of the missing ones, under half trace to an unresolved V gene in checked studies; the others have no known cause. That table is the source of V, J and clone size, and D and trimming were worked out from the DNA. This sample comprises 300,000 to 450,000 clones, 80% to 90% of them detected only once. The ten largest clones represent 3.3% of the sample.

In regard to this clone: Its antigen is unknown. Within one base of it there is no much larger clone, and no base qualities were kept.

The CDR1 and CDR2 encoded by the germline V gene are SNHLY and FYNNEI. V is pared back by 3 bases and J by 1 base, with 27 bases lying between the germline termini. There are 20 amino acids in the CDR3, from cysteine to phenylalanine inclusive. Just CDR3 DNA is preserved here, 60 bases in frame from base 1. According to the study, the label for this sample's treatment or condition signals: roughly 20 received Ad26.COV2.S at low or high dose, single or two shots; roughly five received placebo; per-sample allocation not given. For vaccine and placebo recipients, the sequenced repertoires came from samples collected on day 63 after the first injection. In Cohort 1b, more than 20 adults aged 18-55 years were enrolled at a single site in Boston, USA, between 29 July and 7 August 2020. Ad26.COV2.S consisted of a replication-incompetent adenovirus type 26 vector by which a prefusion-stabilized SARS-CoV-2 spike protein from the original Wuhan strain was expressed.

Results the study describes overall, beyond this receptor: Comparing responses between vaccine doses or regimens was not something the study was powered to do. Ad26.COV2.S recipients had higher spike-specific TCR breadth than placebo recipients (P = 0.0014). It was noted by the authors that total T cell responses may have been underestimated by the TCR breadth and depth analyses. After vaccination, substantial breadth of spike-specific CD8+ and CD4+ T cell responses was reported. Vaccine and placebo recipients had similar non-spike TCR breadth, a finding consistent with the vaccine containing only spike.

The sample here was peripheral blood, taken in a trial of Ad26.COV2.S vaccine versus placebo. This TCR came from a person aged 18-60 years who received the Ad26.COV2.S COVID-19 vaccine or a placebo. The rearrangement joined TRBV2 to TRBJ1-2; perhaps TRBD1 is the D gene, with 5 bases matching. The CDR3 loop reads CASSEDETQGMMWGNYGYTF. The nucleotide sequence reads as follows: TGTGCCAGCAGTGAGGATGAGACTCAGGGAATGATGTGGGGTAACTATGGCTACACCTTC.